These T cell receptor beta chains were read from a single sample in a study of cytomegalovirus exposure and HLA in healthy donors. Clones were sequenced by immunoSEQ multiplex PCR, and TCRdb holds only the in-frame ones, with some missing. The data show about 160,000 clones, approximately 84% seen once. The sample was PBMCs. These receptors all stem from a boy aged 2 to 10 in good health and CMV-seronegative. CDR3s include the opening cysteine and the closing phenylalanine or tryptophan. A D gene is named only where the DNA matches it firmly. The size entry is marked missing in some rows and otherwise reads once, few, many or a size class.

J gene: TRBJ2-7; clone size: few; CDR3 length: 18; V gene: TRBV7-2; D gene: TRBD2; CDR3 DNA: TGTGCCAGCAGCTGGGTCGCTAGCGGGAGAGCCCTACACTACGAGCAGTACTTC; CDR3 protein: CASSWVASGRALHYEQYF
J gene: TRBJ1-1; clone size: few; CDR3 length: 13; V gene: TRBV27; D gene: .; CDR3 DNA: TGTGCCAGCAGTTTTACAGGGAGCCCTGAAGCTTTCTTT; CDR3 protein: CASSFTGSPEAFF
J gene: TRBJ1-4; clone size: .; CDR3 length: 12; V gene: TRBV6-1; D gene: .; CDR3 DNA: TGTGCCAGCAGTGATGGGCCTGAGAAACTGTTTTTT; CDR3 protein: CASSDGPEKLFF
J gene: TRBJ1-5; clone size: once; CDR3 length: 16; V gene: TRBV28; D gene: .; CDR3 DNA: TGTGCCAGCAGTTTACCACAGGGCGTAGGCAATCAGCCCCAGCATTTT; CDR3 protein: CASSLPQGVGNQPQHF
J gene: TRBJ2-3; clone size: .; CDR3 length: 14; V gene: TRBV7-3; D gene: .; CDR3 DNA: TGTGCCAGCAGCACCCAGGCAGGGACAGATACGCAGTATTTT; CDR3 protein: CASSTQAGTDTQYF
J gene: TRBJ1-5; clone size: .; CDR3 length: 16; V gene: TRBV5-8; D gene: .; CDR3 DNA: TGTGCCAGCAGGTCGACAGACATTAACCAGGTTCAGCCCCAGCATTTT; CDR3 protein: CASRSTDINQVQPQHF
J gene: TRBJ2-7; clone size: .; CDR3 length: 14; V gene: TRBV5-1; D gene: .; CDR3 DNA: TGCGCCAGCAGCATGAGCAACAGCATCTACGAGCAGTACTTC; CDR3 protein: CASSMSNSIYEQYF
J gene: TRBJ2-3; clone size: .; CDR3 length: 18; V gene: TRBV19; D gene: .; CDR3 DNA: TGTGCCAGTAGTCCCGGGGTAGCGGATGACCGAATCACAGATACGCAGTATTTT; CDR3 protein: CASSPGVADDRITDTQYF
J gene: TRBJ1-4; clone size: .; CDR3 length: 15; V gene: TRBV4-1; D gene: .; CDR3 DNA: TGCGCCAGCAGCACTCAGACAGAACGTAATGAAAAACTGTTTTTT; CDR3 protein: CASSTQTERNEKLFF
J gene: TRBJ2-5; clone size: .; CDR3 length: 13; V gene: TRBV27; D gene: .; CDR3 DNA: TGTGCCAGCAGCATGAGGCGCCAAGAGACCCAGTACTTC; CDR3 protein: CASSMRRQETQYF
J gene: TRBJ1-2; clone size: .; CDR3 length: 15; V gene: TRBV6-5; D gene: .; CDR3 DNA: TGTGCCAGCAGTTACTCGGGGGAGGGAGTGAGTGGCTACACCTTC; CDR3 protein: CASSYSGEGVSGYTF
J gene: TRBJ2-3; clone size: .; CDR3 length: 15; V gene: TRBV9; D gene: .; CDR3 DNA: TGTGCCAGCAGCGTACGGGAGCCGGGCCGAGATACGCAGTATTTT; CDR3 protein: CASSVREPGRDTQYF
J gene: TRBJ2-3; clone size: .; CDR3 length: 17; V gene: TRBV27; D gene: .; CDR3 DNA: TGTGCCAGCAGTCTGAAATCAGGTCTAGGCAGGGCAGATACGCAGTATTTT; CDR3 protein: CASSLKSGLGRADTQYF
J gene: TRBJ2-1; clone size: .; CDR3 length: 15; V gene: TRBV2; D gene: TRBD1; CDR3 DNA: TGTGCCAGCAGAGACGGGACAGGGATCAGTCATGAGCAGTTCTTC; CDR3 protein: CASRDGTGISHEQFF
J gene: TRBJ1-2; clone size: .; CDR3 length: 12; V gene: TRBV19; D gene: TRBD1; CDR3 DNA: TGTGCCAGCAAGGGGGCACAATATGGCTACACCTTC; CDR3 protein: CASKGAQYGYTF
J gene: TRBJ1-3; clone size: .; CDR3 length: 15; V gene: TRBV28; D gene: .; CDR3 DNA: TGTGCCAGCAGTTTTTCAGGCGACTCTGGAAACACCATATATTTT; CDR3 protein: CASSFSGDSGNTIYF
J gene: TRBJ2-2; clone size: .; CDR3 length: 13; V gene: TRBV7-6; D gene: .; CDR3 DNA: TGTGCCAGCAGCTTAGGGCGGGCCGGGGAGCTGTTTTTT; CDR3 protein: CASSLGRAGELFF
J gene: TRBJ1-5; clone size: .; CDR3 length: 16; V gene: TRBV2; D gene: .; CDR3 DNA: TGTGCCAGCACTGCCGGGGGAGACTATAGCAATCAGCCCCAGCATTTT; CDR3 protein: CASTAGGDYSNQPQHF
J gene: TRBJ2-2; clone size: .; CDR3 length: 16; V gene: TRBV2; D gene: .; CDR3 DNA: TGTGCCAGCAGTGATGAGGGATTAGGATACACCGGGGAGCTGTTTTTT; CDR3 protein: CASSDEGLGYTGELFF
J gene: TRBJ2-5; clone size: .; CDR3 length: 16; V gene: TRBV28; D gene: TRBD1; CDR3 DNA: TGTGCCAGCAGTCCATGGGACAGGGGGATCTTAGAGACCCAGTACTTC; CDR3 protein: CASSPWDRGILETQYF
J gene: TRBJ2-5; clone size: .; CDR3 length: 16; V gene: TRBV2; D gene: TRBD2; CDR3 DNA: TGTGCCAGCAGGCCTCCTAGCGGGAGGAGGCAAGAGACCCAGTACTTC; CDR3 protein: CASRPPSGRRQETQYF
J gene: TRBJ2-3; clone size: .; CDR3 length: 16; V gene: TRBV7-9; D gene: TRBD1; CDR3 DNA: TGTGCCAGCAGCTTCTACCCGGGACAGCCCACAGATACGCAGTATTTT; CDR3 protein: CASSFYPGQPTDTQYF
J gene: TRBJ2-1; clone size: .; CDR3 length: 15; V gene: TRBV4-2; D gene: TRBD2; CDR3 DNA: TGTGCCAGCAGCCAATACGGGAGGGCCAACAATGAGCAGTTCTTC; CDR3 protein: CASSQYGRANNEQFF
J gene: TRBJ2-5; clone size: .; CDR3 length: 16; V gene: TRBV28; D gene: .; CDR3 DNA: TGTGCCAGCAGTCAACCCGCTATACGGTACCAAGAGACCCAGTACTTC; CDR3 protein: CASSQPAIRYQETQYF
J gene: TRBJ2-7; clone size: .; CDR3 length: 14; V gene: TRBV10-1; D gene: TRBD1; CDR3 DNA: TGCGCCAGCAGTCCGGGACAGGAGACCTACGAGCAGTACTTC; CDR3 protein: CASSPGQETYEQYF
J gene: TRBJ2-7; clone size: .; CDR3 length: 14; V gene: TRBV19; D gene: .; CDR3 DNA: TGTGCCAGTAGCCGCTTAGGCAGTCGGGACGAGCAGTACTTC; CDR3 protein: CASSRLGSRDEQYF
J gene: TRBJ1-5; clone size: .; CDR3 length: 14; V gene: TRBV5-8; D gene: TRBD1; CDR3 DNA: TGTGCCAGCAGCCCCGAACAGGGGGCAAGGCCCCAGCATTTT; CDR3 protein: CASSPEQGARPQHF
J gene: TRBJ2-3; clone size: .; CDR3 length: 13; V gene: TRBV9; D gene: .; CDR3 DNA: TGTGCCAGCAGCGTAGTGACAGGAGATACGCAGTATTTT; CDR3 protein: CASSVVTGDTQYF
J gene: TRBJ2-3; clone size: .; CDR3 length: 13; V gene: TRBV29-1; D gene: .; CDR3 DNA: TGCAGCGTTGAAGATCCTCTGACAGATACGCAGTATTTT; CDR3 protein: CSVEDPLTDTQYF
J gene: TRBJ2-3; clone size: .; CDR3 length: 16; V gene: TRBV19; D gene: .; CDR3 DNA: TGTGCCAGTAGTCTGTACCCGGTTTCTAGCACAGATACGCAGTATTTT; CDR3 protein: CASSLYPVSSTDTQYF
J gene: TRBJ2-1; clone size: .; CDR3 length: 15; V gene: TRBV15; D gene: TRBD2; CDR3 DNA: TGTGCCACCAGCAGAGGGACTAGCGGGAGCGATGAGCAGTTCTTC; CDR3 protein: CATSRGTSGSDEQFF
J gene: TRBJ1-4; clone size: .; CDR3 length: 16; V gene: TRBV28; D gene: .; CDR3 DNA: TGTGCCAGCAGCTCCCTCCCTAGAACAACTAATGAAAAACTGTTTTTT; CDR3 protein: CASSSLPRTTNEKLFF
J gene: TRBJ2-2; clone size: .; CDR3 length: 14; V gene: TRBV28; D gene: .; CDR3 DNA: TGTGCCAGCAGTCCCCCTAGCCGCACCGGGGAGCTGTTTTTT; CDR3 protein: CASSPPSRTGELFF
J gene: TRBJ2-5; clone size: .; CDR3 length: 15; V gene: TRBV5-1; D gene: .; CDR3 DNA: TGCGCCAGCAGCTTGGCCTCACGGGGGCAAGAGACCCAGTACTTC; CDR3 protein: CASSLASRGQETQYF
J gene: TRBJ2-2; clone size: .; CDR3 length: 15; V gene: TRBV7-2; D gene: TRBD2; CDR3 DNA: TGTGCCAGCAGCCGCCCGACTAGCGGGCCCGGGGAGCTGTTTTTT; CDR3 protein: CASSRPTSGPGELFF
J gene: TRBJ2-1; clone size: .; CDR3 length: 16; V gene: TRBV28; D gene: .; CDR3 DNA: TGTGCCAGCAGTCCTCGACGTCGGGAGAGAAGCCATGAGCAGTTCTTC; CDR3 protein: CASSPRRRERSHEQFF
J gene: TRBJ1-1; clone size: .; CDR3 length: 13; V gene: TRBV6-6; D gene: .; CDR3 DNA: TGTGCCAGCAGTTACTCCAGGAACACTGAAGCTTTCTTT; CDR3 protein: CASSYSRNTEAFF
J gene: TRBJ1-1; clone size: .; CDR3 length: 19; V gene: TRBV5-1; D gene: TRBD1; CDR3 DNA: TGCGCCAGCAGCTTGGGAGTTTTACCGGACAGGCTCCTTGGGGTTGAAGCTTTCTTT; CDR3 protein: CASSLGVLPDRLLGVEAFF
J gene: TRBJ2-7; clone size: .; CDR3 length: 14; V gene: TRBV29-1; D gene: .; CDR3 DNA: TGCAGCGCCTCGGACCGCAAGCGGCGATACGAGCAGTACTTC; CDR3 protein: CSASDRKRRYEQYF
J gene: TRBJ2-3; clone size: .; CDR3 length: 15; V gene: TRBV5-1; D gene: TRBD2; CDR3 DNA: TGCGCCAGCAGACGGACTAGCGGGGCGGTGGATACGCAGTATTTT; CDR3 protein: CASRRTSGAVDTQYF
J gene: TRBJ1-2; clone size: .; CDR3 length: 12; V gene: TRBV10-1; D gene: .; CDR3 DNA: TGTGCCAGCAGTGGCGGGTCCTATGGCTACACCTTC; CDR3 protein: CASSGGSYGYTF
J gene: TRBJ2-1; clone size: .; CDR3 length: 16; V gene: TRBV10-1; D gene: .; CDR3 DNA: TGCGCCAGCAGTGAGTATGGTGGGAGAGATCACAATGAGCAGTTCTTC; CDR3 protein: CASSEYGGRDHNEQFF
J gene: TRBJ2-1; clone size: once; CDR3 length: 17; V gene: TRBV4-1; D gene: .; CDR3 DNA: TGCGCCAGCAGCCCAGCCAGGAGCGGAGTGTGGTACAATGAGCAGTTCTTC; CDR3 protein: CASSPARSGVWYNEQFF
J gene: TRBJ2-3; clone size: .; CDR3 length: 17; V gene: TRBV4-1; D gene: TRBD1; CDR3 DNA: TGCGCCAGCAGCCAAAGCTTTGAGGGGGCTGTCACAGATACGCAGTATTTT; CDR3 protein: CASSQSFEGAVTDTQYF
J gene: TRBJ2-2; clone size: .; CDR3 length: 14; V gene: TRBV7-2; D gene: .; CDR3 DNA: TGTGCCAGCACCCGCCAGGAGAACACCGGGGAGCTGTTTTTT; CDR3 protein: CASTRQENTGELFF
J gene: TRBJ2-5; clone size: .; CDR3 length: 14; V gene: TRBV2; D gene: .; CDR3 DNA: TGTGCCATTACAGTGGGGACACCCGGAGAGACCCAGTACTTC; CDR3 protein: CAITVGTPGETQYF
J gene: TRBJ2-7; clone size: .; CDR3 length: 15; V gene: TRBV5-1; D gene: TRBD2; CDR3 DNA: TGCGCCAGCAGCTTCCCGACTAGCGGGAGAGGGGAGCAGTACTTC; CDR3 protein: CASSFPTSGRGEQYF
J gene: TRBJ1-2; clone size: .; CDR3 length: 14; V gene: TRBV6-5; D gene: .; CDR3 DNA: TGTGCCAGCAGTTACTCGCGGGGGGTCTATGGCTACACCTTC; CDR3 protein: CASSYSRGVYGYTF